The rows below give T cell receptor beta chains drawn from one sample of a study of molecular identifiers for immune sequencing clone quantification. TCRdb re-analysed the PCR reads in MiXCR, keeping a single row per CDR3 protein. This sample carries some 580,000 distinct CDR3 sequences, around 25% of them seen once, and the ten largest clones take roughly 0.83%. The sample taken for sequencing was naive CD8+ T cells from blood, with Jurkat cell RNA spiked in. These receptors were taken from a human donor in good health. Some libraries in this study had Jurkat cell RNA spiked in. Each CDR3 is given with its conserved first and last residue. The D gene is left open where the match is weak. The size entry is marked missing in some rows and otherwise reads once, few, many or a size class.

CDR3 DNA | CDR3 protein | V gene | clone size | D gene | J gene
TGTGCCAGCAGGACAGGAGACTACGAGCAGTACTTC | CASRTGDYEQYF | TRBV2 | NA | NA | TRBJ2-7
TGCGCCATTGCGGCAGTGTATAGGGGCTACACCTTC | CAIAAVYRGYTF | TRBV23-1 | few | NA | TRBJ1-2
TGCGCCAGCAGCCACGACAGGGGAGGTAAAAATTCACCCCTCCACTTT | CASSHDRGGKNSPLHF | TRBV4-3 | few | TRBD1 | TRBJ1-6
TGTGCTAGTGGTTCAGGGGGCTCCTACGAGCAGTACTTC | CASGSGGSYEQYF | TRBV12-5 | many | TRBD1 | TRBJ2-7
TGTGCCTGGAGCGTACTCCCCGAGACGGCGGGCAATGAGCAGTTCTTC | CAWSVLPETAGNEQFF | TRBV30 | few | NA | TRBJ2-1
TGTGCCAGCAGTCTTGTTAGCTCTGGGGCCAACGTCCTGACTTTC | CASSLVSSGANVLTF | TRBV27 | many | NA | TRBJ2-6
TGTGCCAGCAGCGCTGGGACCACCTGGGATTCACCCCTCCACTTT | CASSAGTTWDSPLHF | TRBV9 | many | NA | TRBJ1-6
TGCAGCGTTCACAGAGAATCTTACTATGGCTACACCTTC | CSVHRESYYGYTF | TRBV29-1 | NA | NA | TRBJ1-2
TGTGCCTGGAGTCTCATTGGGGATACGCAGTATTTT | CAWSLIGDTQYF | TRBV30 | few | NA | TRBJ2-3
TGCAGGGCATTCCGGGACAGCTCCTACGGGCAGTACTTC | CRAFRDSSYGQYF | TRBV20-1 | NA | TRBD1 | TRBJ2-7
TGCAGTGCTAGGGAGTCTAGCGGGAGTTACGAGCAGTACTTC | CSARESSGSYEQYF | TRBV20-1 | many | TRBD2 | TRBJ2-7
TGTGCCAGCAATCGTGGAGGGGGCAGAAGACGCACAGATACGCAGTATTTT | CASNRGGGRRRTDTQYF | TRBV6-2/TRBV6-3 | few | NA | TRBJ2-3
TGTGCCAGCAGTCTCTACAGGGGACAAGAGACCCAGTACTTC | CASSLYRGQETQYF | TRBV6-6 | many | TRBD1 | TRBJ2-5
TGTGCCAGCAGCTTAGGTCGGTCCTATAATTCACCCCTCCACTTT | CASSLGRSYNSPLHF | TRBV27 | many | NA | TRBJ1-6
TGTGCCAGCAGCTTGAGCATCCATGATAGCAATCAGCCCCAGCATTTT | CASSLSIHDSNQPQHF | TRBV5-6 | many | NA | TRBJ1-5
TGTGCCAGCAGTGAAGGACTAGCGGCTAGCACAGATACGCAGTATTTT | CASSEGLAASTDTQYF | TRBV6-1 | many | TRBD2 | TRBJ2-3
TGTGCCAGCAGCCCGGAGGGGCCGCAAATCACCGGGGAGCTGTTTTTT | CASSPEGPQITGELFF | TRBV7-9 | NA | NA | TRBJ2-2
TGTGCTAGTGGTCCCCCTGGAGGGGGCGGGTACACCATATATTTT | CASGPPGGGGYTIYF | TRBV12-5 | few | TRBD1 | TRBJ1-3
TGTGCCAGCAGTTTACCCTCTAACAGGGACCTTCAAGAGACCCAGTACTTC | CASSLPSNRDLQETQYF | TRBV27 | many | NA | TRBJ2-5
TGTGCCAGCAGTTACGTCTTTGAGGAATATGGCGGGGAGCTGTTTTTT | CASSYVFEEYGGELFF | TRBV6-2/TRBV6-3 | NA | NA | TRBJ2-2
TGCAGCGTTGGAGACTATACTAGCGGGAGTTACGAGCAGTACTTC | CSVGDYTSGSYEQYF | TRBV29-1 | few | TRBD2 | TRBJ2-7
TGCGCCAGCAGCCAAGGAAAGACCCTGAACACTGAAGCTTTCTTT | CASSQGKTLNTEAFF | TRBV4-3 | many | NA | TRBJ1-1
TGTGCCAGTAGTATAAAACAGGAGGACACTGAAGCTTTCTTT | CASSIKQEDTEAFF | TRBV19 | NA | NA | TRBJ1-1
TGTGCCAGCAGGGCCTACGCCGGGGCGAACGAGCAGTACTTC | CASRAYAGANEQYF | TRBV6-5 | many | NA | TRBJ2-7
TGTGCCACCAGTGAAGGCTTCACAGATACGCAGTATTTT | CATSEGFTDTQYF | TRBV24-1 | NA | NA | TRBJ2-3
TGTGCCAGCGGCTTTGCCGGGGGCCGGTACCAAGAGACCCAGTACTTC | CASGFAGGRYQETQYF | TRBV7-8 | few | NA | TRBJ2-5
TGTGCCTGGAGTGTGTCAGTACCCCTCCACTTT | CAWSVSVPLHF | TRBV30 | many | NA | TRBJ1-6
TGCAGCGTTGTTTTTTGGGTCCAAGAGACCCAGTACTTC | CSVVFWVQETQYF | TRBV29-1 | many | NA | TRBJ2-5
TGTGCCAGTAGTCGGAGGATGAACACTGAAGCTTTCTTT | CASSRRMNTEAFF | TRBV28 | many | NA | TRBJ1-1
TGTGCCAGCAGTTTAACGGGTCCAGTCAATCAGCCCCAGCATTTT | CASSLTGPVNQPQHF | TRBV27 | few | NA | TRBJ1-5
TGTGCCAGCAGCTTTCCGGGACAAGGAGAGACCCAGTACTTC | CASSFPGQGETQYF | TRBV11-3 | NA | NA | TRBJ2-5
TGTGCCAGCAGTTTCGACAGGGGGGGCGAGCAGTACTTC | CASSFDRGGEQYF | TRBV27 | few | TRBD1 | TRBJ2-7
TGTGCCAGCAGCCCCAGTGGGTCGGGACACTCGGCCACCCACGAGCAGTACTTC | CASSPSGSGHSATHEQYF | TRBV7-9 | NA | NA | TRBJ2-7
TGTGCCAGCAGCCAAGAGGGATTAGCGGGTTCCTACGAGCAGTACTTC | CASSQEGLAGSYEQYF | TRBV14 | few | TRBD2 | TRBJ2-7